Shown below are 30 T cell receptor beta chains from a single sample sequenced in a study of blood T cell repertoires in COVID-19. TCRdb keeps only in-frame clones here, not all; method: immunoSEQ multiplex PCR. This table holds 150,000 or so clones, around 84% found once. Material: peripheral blood. The source of these receptors is a human donor with acute or convalescent COVID-19. The donor label of this sample is uncertain.

The CDR3 spells CASPSGHQLQETQYF. For the CDR3, the DNA is TGCGCCAGCCCTTCGGGACACCAATTACAAGAGACCCAGTACTTC. The chain couples TRBV23-1 to TRBJ2-5; D is perhaps TRBD1 (6 bases). TRBV23-1 is recorded as an ORF, its role being uncertain. The V and J ends lost 8 bases and 2 bases respectively, with 18 bases between them. This CDR3 has 15 amino acids.

Here the CDR3 DNA reads TGTGCCAGCAGCCCACGACAGGCGGAGACCCAGTACTTC. Its protein product is CASSPRQAETQYF. The chain recombines TRBV13 with TRBJ2-5, with D maybe TRBD1 (6 bases). The germline V gene encodes CDR1 PRHDT and CDR2 FYEKMQ (reference sequence). Deletions cut 5 bases from V and 5 bases from J, with 12 bases between. The CDR3 consists of 13 residues.

The rearrangement uses TRBV5-1 and TRBJ1-3; 9 nucleotides align to TRBD1. The CDR3 has 14 residues. Losses at the gene ends were 6 bases for V and 4 bases for J; bases not matched to a gene: 5. The germline V gene has CDR1 SGHRS and CDR2 YFSETQ. CDR3 loop: CASTTGGQGNTIYF. The CDR3 DNA is TGCGCCAGCACCACAGGGGGCCAGGGAAACACCATATATTTT. The full variable domain, in which reference TRBV5-1 and TRBJ1-3 provide the parts outside the CDR3, is KAGVTQTPRYLIKTRGQQVTLSCSPISGHRSVSWYQQTPGQGLQFLFEYFSETQRNKGNFPGRFSGRQFSNSRSEMNVSTLELGDSALYLCASTTGGQGNTIYFGEGSWLTVV.

This chain connects TRBV27 to TRBJ1-1; D possibly corresponds to TRBD1 (5 bases). The ends were cut back, 5 bases at V and 7 bases at J, with 14 bases in the middle. The CDR3 totals 13 residues. Germline V gene sequence: CDR1 MNHEY, CDR2 SMNVEV (reference sequence). The CDR3 nucleotides read TGTGCCAGCAGTACAACCCAGGGTCTTGAAGCTTTCTTT. Protein: CASSTTQGLEAFF.

This clone was observed a few times. This chain joins TRBV7-2 and TRBJ2-1; 11 nucleotides align to TRBD2. CDR1 and CDR2 from the germline V gene are SGHTA and FQGNSA. Unmatched junction bases numbered 5, after V lost 1 base and J lost 9 bases. This CDR3 is built from 15 residues. The CDR3 DNA follows: TGTGCCAGCAGCTTAGGACTAGCGGGGAAATCTGAGCAGTTCTTC. Amino acids: CASSLGLAGKSEQFF.

This clone showed up just once. The chain has TRBV5-1 and TRBJ1-6, with D hard to call. Trimming shortened V by 4 bases and J by 9 bases, and 11 bases separated the two germline ends. From germline, CDR1 is SGHRS and CDR2 YFSETQ. The CDR3 totals 13 residues. As DNA, the CDR3 is TGCGCCAGCAGCCCGAGGGTGGGTTCACCCCTCCACTTT. This gives the protein CASSPRVGSPLHF.

The gene calls are TRBV6-4 and TRBJ1-1, with 10 bases fitting TRBD1. CDR1 MRHNA and CDR2 SNTAGT come from the germline V gene. The CDR3 is 16 amino acids. Trimming removed 6 bases from V and 5 bases from J; junction bases left unmatched: 12. The CDR3 DNA follows: TGTGCCAGCAGCGCCGGGACAGGGGTCCTGGGGACTGAAGCTTTCTTT. Its translation: CASSAGTGVLGTEAFF.

The rearrangement uses TRBV7-8 and TRBJ1-1, with 8 bases matching TRBD1. Germline V CDR1 and CDR2: SGHVS, FQNEAQ. The J segment lost 4 bases and the V segment lost 5 bases, leaving 3 bases of the junction unmatched. The CDR3 runs to 13 residues. CDR3 protein: CASSRDRGTEAFF. CDR3 nucleotide sequence: TGTGCCAGCAGCCGTGACAGGGGCACTGAAGCTTTCTTT.

The gene calls are TRBV27 and TRBJ1-2; weak D call: TRBD1 (5 bases). Trimming shortened V by 6 bases and J by 5 bases, and 13 bases separated the two germline ends. Germline CDR1 MNHEY, CDR2 SMNVEV (reference sequence). The CDR3 loop spans 13 amino acids. CDR3 sequence (DNA): TGTGCCAGCAGGCGGGGGGGTAATTATGGCTACACCTTC. This encodes CASRRGGNYGYTF.

This clone came up once. J is TRBJ2-4 and V is TRBV28; no reliable D call. Trimming took off 7 bases at V and 0 bases at J, with 13 bases between the two ends. Germline loops: CDR1 MDHEN, CDR2 SYDVKM. The CDR3 spans 15 residues. CDR3 region: CASNNPSLAKNIQYF. Written as DNA, the CDR3 is TGTGCCAGCAACAACCCATCTCTAGCCAAAAACATTCAGTACTTC.

The chain combines TRBV19 with TRBJ2-5; TRBD1 agrees at 10 bases. The CDR3 covers 14 residues. After removal of 7 bases from V and 5 bases from J, the junction contained 7 bases not matched to a gene. CDR1 LNHDA and CDR2 SQIVND come from the germline V gene (reference sequence). The CDR3 bases are TGTGCCAGTAACGACAGGGGGCTAAGGGAGACCCAGTACTTC. This sequence encodes CASNDRGLRETQYF.

The chain carries TRBV9 and TRBJ1-1; TRBD1 agrees at 8 bases. This CDR3 has 17 residues. The V segment lost 4 bases and the J segment 4 bases; nucleotides outside the gene matches: 15. The germline gives CDR1 SGDLS, CDR2 YYNGEE. The CDR3 DNA reads TGTGCCAGCAGCCCTCAACCGGCCGACAGGGGAGGCACTGAAGCTTTCTTT. Translating it yields CASSPQPADRGGTEAFF.

The J gene is TRBJ2-1, the V gene TRBV18, with TRBD1 identical over 8 bases. V lost 3 bases, J lost 9 bases, and 13 bases stayed unmatched. The CDR3 is 16 residues long. The germline CDR1 and CDR2 sequences are KGHSH and LQKENI. The CDR3: CASSPQRDRNRGEQFF. The CDR3 region has the DNA TGTGCCAGCTCACCCCAGAGGGACAGGAATAGGGGTGAGCAGTTCTTC.

DNA for the CDR3: TGTGCCAGCGGTCGACAGGGCTCTTCACCCCTCCACTTT. Protein product: CASGRQGSSPLHF. The chain carries TRBV3-1 (or the pseudogene TRBV3-2) and TRBJ1-6, with 7 bases matching TRBD1. V was pared by 8 bases and J by 9 bases, with 7 bases of the junction left unmatched. The CDR3 length is 13 residues. Germline lookup yields CDR1 LGHDT and CDR2 YNNKEL (reference sequence).

The V and J genes are TRBV4-1 and TRBJ2-5; 8 bases are shared with TRBD1. The CDR3 length is 15 residues. The J segment lost 3 bases and the V segment lost 2 bases, leaving 5 bases of the junction unmatched. Germline CDR1 MGHRA, CDR2 YSYEKL. CDR3 DNA: TGCGCCAGCAGCCAATCTAGGACAGGGAAAGAGACCCAGTACTTC. Translated, it gives CASSQSRTGKETQYF.

The V and J genes are TRBV9 and TRBJ1-3, with D unclear. Germline CDR1 and CDR2: SGDLS and YYNGEE. Trimming shortened V by 0 bases and J by 4 bases, and 8 bases separated the two germline ends. CDR3 length: 14 amino acids. This chain's CDR3 is CASSVASVGNTIYF. The CDR3 nucleotides read TGTGCCAGCAGCGTAGCATCGGTAGGAAACACCATATATTTT. The full variable domain, in which reference TRBV9 and TRBJ1-3 provide the parts outside the CDR3, is DSGVTQTPKHLITATGQRVTLRCSPRSGDLSVYWYQQSLDQGLQFLIQYYNGEERAKGNILERFSAQQFPDLHSELNLSSLELGDSALYFCASSVASVGNTIYFGEGSWLTVV.

In this sample, this clone turned up once. The V call is TRBV3-1 (or the pseudogene TRBV3-2), the J call TRBJ2-6, with a weak D call TRBD2 (5 bases). Trimming took 0 bases from V and 0 from J, leaving 9 bases between them. CDR1 and CDR2 from the germline V gene are LGHDT and YNNKEL (reference sequence). The CDR3 runs to 17 residues. The CDR3 DNA is TGTGCCAGCAGCCAAGAAGGACTTGGCTCTGGGGCCAACGTCCTGACTTTC. It translates to CASSQEGLGSGANVLTF.

The chain links TRBV7-3 to TRBJ1-1, with a weak D call TRBD1 (6 bases). V lost 3 bases, J lost 2 bases, and 10 bases lay in between. Looked up from germline, CDR1 is SGHTA and CDR2 is FQGTGA. The CDR3 consists of 14 residues. The CDR3 loop is CASSFSQGNTEAFF. Here the CDR3 DNA reads TGTGCCAGCAGCTTTTCACAGGGTAACACTGAAGCTTTCTTT.

This clone has only a few counts. The chain combines TRBV19 with TRBJ2-7, with D perhaps matching TRBD1 (6 bases). CDR1 LNHDA and CDR2 SQIVND come from the germline V gene (reference sequence). Trimming shortened V by 6 bases and J by 3 bases, and 18 bases separated the two germline ends. The CDR3 length is 15 residues. The CDR3 here is CASSPTGPRLYEQYF. The DNA of the CDR3 is TGTGCCAGTAGCCCCACAGGGCCCCGACTCTACGAGCAGTACTTC. Drawing the rest from reference TRBV19 and TRBJ2-7, the complete variable domain is DGGITQSPKYLFRKEGQNVTLSCEQNLNHDAMYWYRQDPGQGLRLIYYSQIVNDFQKGDIAEGYSVSREKKESFPLTVTSAQKNPTAFYLCASSPTGPRLYEQYFGPGTRLTVT.

This rearrangement joins TRBV10-3 to TRBJ2-1; 7 bases match TRBD1. Unmatched junction bases numbered 4, after V lost 2 bases and J lost 6 bases. This CDR3 contains 14 residues. From germline, CDR1 is ENHRY and CDR2 SYGVKD. CDR3 amino acids: CAISEGSGGNEQFF. The CDR3 DNA sequence: TGTGCCATCAGTGAGGGTTCAGGGGGCAATGAGCAGTTCTTC.

The chain has TRBV5-6 and TRBJ1-1; 7 bases fit TRBD1. V trimming: 4 bases; J trimming: 1 base; junction bases outside the gene matches: 13. The V gene's germline CDR1 is SGHDT and CDR2 YYEEEE. There are 17 residues in the CDR3. CDR3 in amino acids: CASSVAGPGQWNTEAFF. CDR3 sequence (DNA): TGTGCCAGCAGCGTGGCCGGCCCGGGACAGTGGAACACTGAAGCTTTCTTT.

The chain links TRBV5-1 to TRBJ2-5, with 9 bases that match TRBD1. The CDR3 consists of 14 residues. Germline V lookup: CDR1 SGHRS, CDR2 YFSETQ. J lost 5 bases, V lost 8 bases, and 10 bases had no gene match. In DNA, the CDR3 is TGCGCCAGTAAAACCACAGGGGGCCGGGAGACCCAGTACTTC. Residues: CASKTTGGRETQYF.

The V gene is TRBV20-1, the J gene TRBJ1-5; 8 bases line up with TRBD1. Losses at the gene ends were 3 bases for V and 0 bases for J; bases not matched to a gene: 7. The length of the CDR3 is 16 residues. Germline V gene sequence: CDR1 DFQATT, CDR2 SNEGSKA (reference sequence). In DNA, the CDR3 is TGCAGTGCTAGTCCCGACAGGGGAGATAGCAATCAGCCCCAGCATTTT. Translating gives CSASPDRGDSNQPQHF.

This clone has only one observation. This chain connects TRBV9 to TRBJ2-3; 11 bases map to TRBD2. There are 16 residues in the CDR3. Germline loops: CDR1 SGDLS, CDR2 YYNGEE. After removal of 2 bases from V and 3 bases from J, the junction contained 5 bases not matched to a gene. Here the CDR3 DNA reads TGTGCCAGCAGCGTCATAGCGGGGGGGCCAACAGATACGCAGTATTTT. Encoded protein: CASSVIAGGPTDTQYF.

The V and J genes are TRBV27 and TRBJ1-1; D call uncertain. Trimming took off 3 bases at V and 5 bases at J, with 7 bases between the two ends. The CDR3 is made up of 12 amino acids. Germline V CDR1 and CDR2: MNHEY, SMNVEV (reference sequence). The CDR3 sequence: CASSFAGTEAFF. For the CDR3, the DNA is TGTGCCAGCAGTTTCGCGGGAACTGAAGCTTTCTTT.

The chain couples TRBV5-1 to TRBJ1-4; 8 nucleotides line up with TRBD1. V dropped 4 bases and J dropped 3; count of bases not matched to a gene: 5. Germline V gives CDR1 SGHRS, CDR2 YFSETQ. CDR3 size: 15 residues. The DNA of the CDR3 is TGCGCCAGCAGCGCCATGACAGGGGCTAATGAAAAACTGTTTTTT. It is translated as CASSAMTGANEKLFF.

The rearrangement links TRBV27 to TRBJ1-2; D gene unclear. The germline CDR1 and CDR2 sequences are MNHEY and SMNVEV (reference sequence). The ends were cut back, 3 bases at V and 3 bases at J, with 14 bases in the middle. CDR3 length: 15 residues. CDR3 in amino acids: CASSFSSGVDYGYTF. Written as DNA, the CDR3 is TGTGCCAGCAGTTTCAGCTCCGGGGTTGACTATGGCTACACCTTC.

This clone was counted once. Other DNA sequences within the sample encode an identical CDR3. The chain joins TRBV9 to TRBJ2-5; D is perhaps TRBD1 (6 bases). Germline V gene sequence: CDR1 SGDLS, CDR2 YYNGEE. The CDR3 contains 14 residues. V was pared by 0 bases and J by 1 base, with 7 bases between. The CDR3 region is CASSVGGPQETQYF. DNA for the CDR3: TGTGCCAGCAGCGTAGGGGGGCCCCAAGAGACCCAGTACTTC.

The genes are TRBV7-8 and TRBJ1-6, with 9 bases identical to TRBD1. The CDR3 is 18 residues long. The germline V gene encodes CDR1 SGHVS and CDR2 FQNEAQ. Unmatched junction bases numbered 10, after V lost 5 bases and J lost 2 bases. This chain's CDR3 is CASSGGRQGGTYNSPLHF. CDR3 nucleotides: TGTGCCAGCAGCGGGGGGAGACAGGGGGGAACCTATAATTCACCCCTCCACTTT.

The chain recombines TRBV27 with TRBJ1-1; D is ambiguous. Trimming shortened V by 1 base and J by 2 bases, and 14 bases separated the two germline ends. CDR3 length: 16 amino acids. Germline V gene lookup returns CDR1 MNHEY and CDR2 SMNVEV (reference sequence). The CDR3 loop reads CASSLFQNRDNTEAFF. The CDR3 DNA follows: TGTGCCAGCAGTTTATTCCAAAACCGGGATAACACTGAAGCTTTCTTT.